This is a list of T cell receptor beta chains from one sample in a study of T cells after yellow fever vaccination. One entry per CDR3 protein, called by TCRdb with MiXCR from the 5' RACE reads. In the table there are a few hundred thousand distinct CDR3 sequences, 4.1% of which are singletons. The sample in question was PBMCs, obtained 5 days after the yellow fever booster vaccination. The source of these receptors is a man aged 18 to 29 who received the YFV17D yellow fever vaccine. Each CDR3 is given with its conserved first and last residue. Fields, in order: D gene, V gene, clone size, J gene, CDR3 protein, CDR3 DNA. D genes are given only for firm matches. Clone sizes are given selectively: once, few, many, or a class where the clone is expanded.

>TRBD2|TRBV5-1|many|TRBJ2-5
CASSLFLAGGQETQYF
TGCGCCAGCAGCTTGTTTCTAGCGGGGGGTCAAGAGACCCAGTACTTC
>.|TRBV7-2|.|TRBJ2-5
CASRTGFLETQYF
TGTGCCAGCAGAACAGGGTTTTTAGAGACCCAGTACTTC
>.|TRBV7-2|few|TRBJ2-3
CASSYDVPDTQYF
TGTGCCAGCAGCTACGACGTGCCAGATACGCAGTATTTT
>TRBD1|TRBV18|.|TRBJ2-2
CASSATGTGGTGELFF
TGTGCCAGCTCAGCAACCGGGACAGGGGGCACCGGGGAGCTGTTTTTT
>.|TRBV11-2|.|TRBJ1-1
CASSSTRTVTEAFF
TGTGCCAGCAGCTCGACTAGGACAGTAACTGAAGCTTTCTTT
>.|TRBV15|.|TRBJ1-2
CATSRDRVGLSYGYTF
TGTGCCACCAGCAGAGATAGGGTGGGACTCAGCTATGGCTACACCTTC
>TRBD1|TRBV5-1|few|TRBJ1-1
CASSQDRGGGAFF
TGCGCCAGCAGCCAGGACAGGGGAGGAGGAGCTTTCTTT
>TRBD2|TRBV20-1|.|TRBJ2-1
CSARETSGLPGEQFF
TGCAGTGCTAGGGAAACTAGCGGGCTGCCAGGGGAGCAGTTCTTC
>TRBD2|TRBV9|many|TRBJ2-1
CASSVAGGGVYNEQFF
TGTGCCAGCAGCGTAGCTGGGGGGGGGGTTTACAATGAGCAGTTCTTC
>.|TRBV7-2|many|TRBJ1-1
CASSTDMNTEAFF
TGTGCCAGCAGCACGGACATGAACACTGAAGCTTTCTTT